This entry lists 3 T cell receptor beta chains sequenced from one sample in a study of esophageal squamous cell carcinoma under preoperative chemotherapy. Time point specified: before preoperative PTX-NDP chemotherapy. TCRdb analysed the PCR reads with MiXCR anew, one entry per CDR3 protein. The sample shows about 30,000 distinct CDR3 sequences, less than 55% of them seen only once. The specimen was obtained from a patient given preoperative chemotherapy. These receptors came from a human donor with esophageal squamous cell carcinoma. The donor label of this sample is uncertain.

V gene TRBV7-6 combines with J gene TRBJ2-5; no reliable D call. V lost 3 bases and J lost 6, with 29 bases in between. This CDR3 is built from 19 residues. CDR1 and CDR2 from the germline V gene are SGHVS and FNYEAQ. CDR3 DNA sequence: TGTGCCAGCAGCTTGGATGCGGCCATCCGCGGCGGAGCCAAAAAGACCCAGTACTTC. It is translated as CASSLDAAIRGGAKKTQYF.

This clonotype was detected only a few times. The J gene is TRBJ2-1, the V gene TRBV7-2, with 10 nucleotides matching TRBD2. The V gene's germline CDR1 is SGHTA and CDR2 FQGNSA. The CDR3 spans 15 residues. V trimming: 5 bases; J trimming: 10 bases; junction bases outside the gene matches: 11. Here the CDR3 reads CASSLTSGVSYEQFF. The CDR3 coding sequence is TGTGCCAGCAGCCTTACTAGCGGGGTCTCCTACGAGCAGTTCTTC.

This clonotype was seen ten or more times. The chain recombines TRBV12-3 or TRBV12-4 with TRBJ2-1; D is ambiguous. This CDR3 is built from 13 residues. Trimming removed 1 base from V and 9 bases from J, with 10 bases in between. This chain's CDR3 is CASSLETAFEQFF. In nucleotides, the CDR3 is TGTGCCAGCAGTTTAGAAACAGCCTTTGAGCAGTTCTTC.